The rows below give T cell receptor beta chains drawn from one sample of a study of Ad26.COV2.S vaccination and SARS-CoV-2 variants. Generated by immunoSEQ multiplex PCR, the TCRdb table keeps only in-frame clones and is missing some. The table has some 180,000 clones, around nine tenths seen once. The sample in question was peripheral blood, obtained after recovery from COVID-19. All receptors come from a human donor who had recovered from COVID-19. Both conserved end residues are part of each CDR3. Fields, in order: V gene, clone size, J gene, D gene, CDR3 DNA, CDR3 protein. The D gene is left open where the match is weak. A row's size may be missing; if present it is once, few, many or a size class.

V: TRBV18
size: NA
J: TRBJ1-1
D: NA
DNA: TGTGCCAGCTCACCTCCCCAAGGGCGGGCTGAAGCTTTCTTT
CDR3: CASSPPQGRAEAFF

V: TRBV6-6
size: NA
J: TRBJ1-4
D: NA
DNA: TGTGCCAGCAGCCAAGGTCCGGTCAGGGCCAATGAAAAACTGTTTTTT
CDR3: CASSQGPVRANEKLFF

V: TRBV9
size: few
J: TRBJ2-1
D: TRBD2
DNA: TGTGCCAGCAGCGACAGCGGGGGGGCTCACAATGAGCAGTTCTTC
CDR3: CASSDSGGAHNEQFF

V: TRBV5-1
size: NA
J: TRBJ2-3
D: NA
DNA: TGCGCCAGCAGCCCAACGGACTTACGCACAGATACGCAGTATTTT
CDR3: CASSPTDLRTDTQYF

V: TRBV9
size: NA
J: TRBJ2-5
D: NA
DNA: TGTGCCAGCAGCGTTCTAGGGGGGGCGACCCAGTACTTC
CDR3: CASSVLGGATQYF

V: TRBV5-4
size: NA
J: TRBJ1-2
D: NA
DNA: TGTGCCAGCAGCGCGGGGGGGGGAAACTATGGCTACACCTTC
CDR3: CASSAGGGNYGYTF

V: TRBV11-3
size: NA
J: TRBJ2-1
D: NA
DNA: TGTGCCAGCAGCTTATCGAACCAAAGGCAGTTCTTC
CDR3: CASSLSNQRQFF

V: TRBV5-4
size: few
J: TRBJ2-2
D: NA
DNA: TGTGCCACCCGTTTGGGCGGCGGGGAGCTGTTTTTT
CDR3: CATRLGGGELFF

V: TRBV2
size: once
J: TRBJ1-5
D: TRBD1
DNA: TGTGCCAGCAGGGGGACAGGGAGCGTTCAGCCCCAGCATTTT
CDR3: CASRGTGSVQPQHF

V: TRBV19
size: NA
J: TRBJ2-1
D: TRBD2
DNA: TGTGCCAGTTCCCGGGACTACCGGAATGAGCAGTTCTTC
CDR3: CASSRDYRNEQFF

V: TRBV6-6
size: once
J: TRBJ1-1
D: TRBD1
DNA: TGTGCCAGCCGACCCGGACAGGGGGGAAAAGGGGGTGAAGCTTTCTTT
CDR3: CASRPGQGGKGGEAFF

V: TRBV6-6
size: once
J: TRBJ1-3
D: NA
DNA: TGTGCCAGCAGTTACCCCGGGACACACTCTGGAAACACCATATATTTT
CDR3: CASSYPGTHSGNTIYF

V: TRBV4-1
size: NA
J: TRBJ1-2
D: NA
DNA: TGCGCCAGCAGCCAAGAAACAGGGTATGGCTACACCTTC
CDR3: CASSQETGYGYTF

V: TRBV30
size: NA
J: TRBJ2-2
D: NA
DNA: TGTGCCTGGAGGGGGCAGATGAACACCGGGGAGCTGTTTTTT
CDR3: CAWRGQMNTGELFF

V: TRBV27
size: NA
J: TRBJ1-1
D: NA
DNA: TGTGCCAGCAGTTTATTAGGGTCGAGTGAAGCTTTCTTT
CDR3: CASSLLGSSEAFF

V: TRBV7-9
size: NA
J: TRBJ1-2
D: NA
DNA: TGTGCCAGCAGCCCAGAGAGGGACGGCTACACCTTC
CDR3: CASSPERDGYTF

V: TRBV9
size: NA
J: TRBJ2-5
D: NA
DNA: TGTGCCAGCAGCCCTACCGGGGGACACCTGATGGAGACCCAGTACTTC
CDR3: CASSPTGGHLMETQYF

V: TRBV4-1
size: NA
J: TRBJ2-7
D: TRBD1
DNA: TGCGCCAGCAGCCAAGGCCGAGTACAGGGGGCCTACGAGCAGTACTTC
CDR3: CASSQGRVQGAYEQYF

V: TRBV2
size: NA
J: TRBJ1-2
D: TRBD1
DNA: TGTGCCAGCAGGGCCGGGACAGGGGGCCGTGGCTACACCTTC
CDR3: CASRAGTGGRGYTF

V: TRBV4-2
size: medium-sized
J: TRBJ2-3
D: TRBD2
DNA: TGTGCCAGCAGCCAAGTTAGAGCGGGAGGAGGGGAAGATACGCAGTATTTT
CDR3: CASSQVRAGGGEDTQYF

V: TRBV11-3
size: NA
J: TRBJ2-1
D: TRBD2
DNA: TGTGCCAGCAGCCCGGGGGGGAGCGGAGTTCACAATGAGCAGTTCTTC
CDR3: CASSPGGSGVHNEQFF

V: TRBV5-1
size: NA
J: TRBJ1-5
D: NA
DNA: TGCGCCAGCAGCTTGCACGGGGGGAATCAGCCCCAGCATTTT
CDR3: CASSLHGGNQPQHF

V: TRBV15
size: NA
J: TRBJ1-1
D: NA
DNA: TGTGCCACCAGCAGAGATATAGGCCAAAACACTGAAGCTTTCTTT
CDR3: CATSRDIGQNTEAFF

V: TRBV2
size: NA
J: TRBJ1-2
D: NA
DNA: TGTGCCAGCGCCCCAGTCTGGGGCTATGGCTACACCTTC
CDR3: CASAPVWGYGYTF

V: TRBV5-4
size: NA
J: TRBJ1-6
D: TRBD1
DNA: TGTGCCAGCAGCGTGACAGGGGGGCTGGATTCACCCCTCCACTTT
CDR3: CASSVTGGLDSPLHF

V: TRBV24-1
size: NA
J: TRBJ2-2
D: TRBD2
DNA: TGTGCCACCAGTCCCCCCCTAGCGGGGGTAGCCGGGGAGCTGTTTTTT
CDR3: CATSPPLAGVAGELFF

V: TRBV7-2
size: NA
J: TRBJ1-5
D: NA
DNA: TGTGCCAGCAGCTTCTGGGCGGATAGCAATCAGCCCCAGCATTTT
CDR3: CASSFWADSNQPQHF

V: TRBV9
size: once
J: TRBJ1-3
D: TRBD1
DNA: TGTGCCAGCAGCGCGGACCCGGGGACAGGGAACACCATATATTTT
CDR3: CASSADPGTGNTIYF

V: TRBV7-3
size: few
J: TRBJ1-2
D: TRBD1
DNA: TGTGCCAGCAGTCCAGGGGGTTGGGATGGCTACACCTTC
CDR3: CASSPGGWDGYTF

V: TRBV7-3
size: NA
J: TRBJ2-7
D: TRBD1
DNA: TGTGCCAGCAGCTCCTATACAGGGGGAAGGTTCTACGAGCAGTACTTC
CDR3: CASSSYTGGRFYEQYF

V: TRBV5-6
size: NA
J: TRBJ1-5
D: NA
DNA: TGTGCCAGCAGCTCTTGGGGGCAGCCCCAGCATTTT
CDR3: CASSSWGQPQHF

V: TRBV24-1
size: NA
J: TRBJ2-1
D: TRBD1
DNA: TGTGCCACCGCCGACAGGGTGGTAGTGAATGAGCAGTTCTTC
CDR3: CATADRVVVNEQFF

V: TRBV27
size: NA
J: TRBJ1-5
D: TRBD1
DNA: TGTGCCAGCAGTCCAAGGGACAGGGGCCATAATCAGCCCCAGCATTTT
CDR3: CASSPRDRGHNQPQHF

V: TRBV5-1
size: NA
J: TRBJ2-3
D: TRBD1
DNA: TGCGCCAGCAGCTGGACAGGGCCGTCAGATACGCAGTATTTT
CDR3: CASSWTGPSDTQYF

V: TRBV10-3
size: NA
J: TRBJ2-2
D: NA
DNA: TGTGCCATCAGTGAGTCGGAGTACCTGGCGCACACCGGGGAGCTGTTTTTT
CDR3: CAISESEYLAHTGELFF

V: TRBV19
size: NA
J: TRBJ2-1
D: TRBD1
DNA: TGTGCCAGTACCTCTCCGGGGACAGGGCGCAATGAGCAGTTCTTC
CDR3: CASTSPGTGRNEQFF

V: TRBV6-4
size: NA
J: TRBJ2-3
D: NA
DNA: TGTGCCAGCAGTGACTCGAGGGGGGCCACAGATACGCAGTATTTT
CDR3: CASSDSRGATDTQYF

V: TRBV7-6
size: NA
J: TRBJ1-5
D: NA
DNA: TGTGCCAGCAGCTTAGGGACCGGGTTAGGGATTCAGCCCCAGCATTTT
CDR3: CASSLGTGLGIQPQHF

V: TRBV27
size: few
J: TRBJ1-5
D: NA
DNA: TGTGCCAGCACCCTAATAGGGGGGGCCAAAAATCAGCCCCAGCATTTT
CDR3: CASTLIGGAKNQPQHF

V: TRBV29-1
size: NA
J: TRBJ2-1
D: NA
DNA: TGCAGCGTTCCGGGACTTTACAATGAGCAGTTCTTC
CDR3: CSVPGLYNEQFF

V: TRBV18
size: NA
J: TRBJ2-5
D: NA
DNA: TGTGCCAGCTCAATTGGGCACCGCGAGACCCAGTACTTC
CDR3: CASSIGHRETQYF

V: TRBV6-2/TRBV6-3
size: NA
J: TRBJ1-2
D: NA
DNA: TGTGCCAGCAGCCCTCAGTCAGCACGGGTACCGGGGGGCTACACCTTC
CDR3: CASSPQSARVPGGYTF